Listed here are 16 T cell receptor beta chains from one sample, sequenced in a study of beta chain features in type 1 diabetes (dated by TCRdb to 2017 to 2018). The library was built by means of the immunoSEQ multiplex PCR assay. The entire amount of isolated RNA was reverse transcribed using the High Capacity cDNA Reverse Transcription Kit, so the sequenced TCRB transcripts were expressed ones. The clones in this table, taken by TCRdb from immuneACCESS, are in-frame only. Not every clone is retained; where verified, under half of the shortfall comes from an unresolved V gene, and the cause of the rest is unknown. The sample contains about 400,000 clones, roughly 13% of them found a single time. 0.017% of the sample goes to the ten largest clones. The source material was naive CD4+ T cells from blood. Explained via the paper, the cell subset or site label denotes: true naive CD4+ T cells. These receptors were obtained from a man between 18 and 35 years old in good health.

The chain combines TRBV30 with TRBJ1-2; 10 positions agree with TRBD1. The germline V gene has CDR1 GTSNPN and CDR2 SVGIG (reference sequence). With V trimmed by 3 bases and J by 8 bases, 6 bases remained unmatched. The CDR3 spans 13 residues. CDR3 region: CAWSHQGQGGYTF. For the CDR3, the DNA is TGTGCCTGGAGCCACCAGGGACAGGGGGGCTACACCTTC.

CDR3 bases: TGTGCCAGCAGTTACTCTGAACGGGTGTACTTC. It codes for CASSYSERVYF. The chain has TRBV6-6 and TRBJ2-4, with no clear D. Germline V gene data show CDR1 as MNHNY and CDR2 as SVGAGI (reference sequence). V shed 0 bases and J shed 15 bases, with 9 bases lying between them. The length of the CDR3 is 11 residues.

J is TRBJ2-7 and V is TRBV25-1, with D perhaps TRBD1 (6 bases). Germline V lookup: CDR1 MGHDK, CDR2 SYGVNS. There are 12 residues in the CDR3. V gave up 9 bases and J gave up 3 bases, with 12 bases separating them. The CDR3 region has the DNA TGTGCCAGTCAAGCGGACAGCTACGAGCAGTACTTC. Translating it yields CASQADSYEQYF.

Only a few counts were recorded for this clone. The chain has TRBV6-5 and TRBJ2-3, with D hard to call. The CDR3 is 12 residues long. With 8 bases removed from V and 5 bases from J, the gap between germline ends came to 11 bases. Germline CDR1 and CDR2: MNHEY and SVGAGI. The CDR3 loop is CASARRGDTQYF. The DNA of the CDR3 is TGTGCCAGCGCGCGTCGCGGAGATACGCAGTATTTT.

This clone was observed a handful of times. The gene calls are TRBV28 and TRBJ2-4; 7 positions agree with TRBD1. The V and J ends lost 7 bases and 4 bases, in that order; junction bases with no gene match: 10. The CDR3 runs to 15 residues. Germline loops: CDR1 MDHEN, CDR2 SYDVKM. CDR3 in DNA: TGTGCCAGCACCAAACCGGGACAGAGAAAAAACATTCAGTACTTC. Its protein product is CASTKPGQRKNIQYF.

This clone showed up many times. This rearrangement joins TRBV4-3 to TRBJ2-7; 8 nucleotides align to TRBD2. CDR1 LGHNA and CDR2 YSLEER come from the germline V gene. V trimming: 3 bases; J trimming: 0 bases; junction bases outside the gene matches: 4. The CDR3 is made up of 15 amino acids. CDR3 DNA: TGCGCCAGCAGCCATCTTAGCGGGACCTCCTACGAGCAGTACTTC. Encoded protein: CASSHLSGTSYEQYF.

The sample holds a few counts of this clone. The chain has TRBV28 and TRBJ2-7; no clear D gene. V was trimmed by 5 bases and J by 1 base, leaving 9 bases between them. This CDR3 has 13 amino acids. Germline CDR1 reads MDHEN; CDR2 reads SYDVKM. Here the CDR3 reads CASSPGRSYEQYF. The CDR3 DNA sequence: TGTGCCAGCAGTCCCGGTCGGTCCTACGAGCAGTACTTC.

The J gene is TRBJ1-5, the V gene TRBV19, with TRBD1 as a possible D gene (6 bases). The CDR3 is 14 residues long. Germline CDR1 is LNHDA and CDR2 is SQIVND (reference sequence). The V end lost 6 bases, the J end lost 3 bases, and 12 bases lay between the germline ends. DNA of the CDR3: TGTGCCAGTAGCCTTGGACAGAACAATCAGCCCCAGCATTTT. Its translation: CASSLGQNNQPQHF.

The chain recombines TRBV23-1 with TRBJ1-1; possibly TRBD1 for D (6 bases). TRBV23-1 is noted as an ORF with a role that remains uncertain. Trimming left V 7 bases short and J 0 bases short, with 24 bases between. This CDR3 region has 18 residues. Here the CDR3 DNA reads TGCGCCAGCACCCCAGGAGCTAACAGGGACCACATGAACACTGAAGCTTTCTTT. It encodes CASTPGANRDHMNTEAFF.

This clone has a handful of counts. The rearrangement joins TRBV7-9 to TRBJ2-7; D possibly corresponds to TRBD2 (6 bases). The V gene's germline CDR1 is SEHNR and CDR2 FQNEAQ (reference sequence). This CDR3 region has 12 residues. V dropped 6 bases and J dropped 6 bases, with 12 bases sitting between them. The CDR3 spells CASSSFGGEQYF. The CDR3 coding sequence is TGTGCCAGCAGTTCCTTCGGGGGCGAGCAGTACTTC.

This clone was detected only a few times. The chain carries TRBV5-1 and TRBJ2-7; TRBD1 matches at 9 bases. V shed 4 bases, J shed 2 bases, and the junction held 4 bases outside the gene matches. Germline CDR1 SGHRS, CDR2 YFSETQ. The CDR3 covers 14 residues. This chain's CDR3 is CASSNRTGAYEQYF. As DNA, the CDR3 is TGCGCCAGCAGCAACCGGACAGGGGCCTACGAGCAGTACTTC.

The rearrangement links TRBV7-2 to TRBJ2-1; D unclear. Germline V gene sequence: CDR1 SGHTA, CDR2 FQGNSA. The CDR3 is 14 amino acids. V was pared by 7 bases and J by 3 bases, with 13 bases between. CDR3 region: CASNPGSYYNEQFF. The DNA of the CDR3 is TGTGCCAGCAACCCAGGATCCTACTACAATGAGCAGTTCTTC.

This clone turned up a few times. The chain couples TRBV7-9 to TRBJ2-3, with 7 positions matching TRBD2. Germline CDR1 reads SEHNR; CDR2 reads FQNEAQ (reference sequence). The CDR3 is 19 residues long. V dropped 1 base and J dropped 4; count of bases not matched to a gene: 17. The CDR3 region is CASSLEGGGRSFAADTQYF. The CDR3 coding sequence is TGTGCCAGCAGCTTAGAGGGTGGCGGGAGATCGTTCGCCGCAGATACGCAGTATTTT.

V is TRBV5-1 and J is TRBJ2-3; 13 bases are shared with TRBD2. The CDR3 loop spans 16 amino acids. Germline CDR1 reads SGHRS; CDR2 reads YFSETQ. With V trimmed by 2 bases and J by 2 bases, 2 bases remained unmatched. This CDR3 is CASSFGLAGATDTQYF. CDR3 in DNA: TGCGCCAGCAGCTTCGGACTAGCGGGAGCCACAGATACGCAGTATTTT.

This clone was recorded only once. The chain recombines TRBV19 with TRBJ2-3; 9 bases agree with TRBD1. The germline gives CDR1 LNHDA, CDR2 SQIVND (reference sequence). The V segment lost 7 bases and the J segment 4 bases; nucleotides outside the gene matches: 9. The CDR3 is 15 amino acids. The CDR3: CASNLRDRAADTQYF. Here the CDR3 DNA reads TGTGCCAGTAATCTCCGGGACAGGGCGGCAGATACGCAGTATTTT.

This clone was detected only a few times. The V call is TRBV15, the J call TRBJ2-1; 9 nucleotides match TRBD2. With 8 bases clipped from V and 10 bases from J, the junction kept 9 bases outside the gene matches. CDR1 and CDR2 from the germline V gene are LNHNV and YYDKDF (reference sequence). The CDR3 spans 13 residues. The CDR3 nucleotides are TGTGCCACCCGGGATAGCGGGGGTGGGGAGCAGTTCTTC. Encoded protein: CATRDSGGGEQFF.